This TCR beta chain stems from a study of long-term antiretroviral therapy in people with HIV. General study findings and limits: Repertoire dominance by clones expanded before ART was seen at all time points.

With respect to this clone: Its specificity is unknown.

CDR3 length: 16 amino acids. J lost 0 bases, V lost 4 bases, and 6 bases had no gene match. Germline V gene sequence: CDR1 SEHNR, CDR2 FQNEAQ (reference sequence). Cryopreserved PBMC numbered roughly 1-10 million per sample before DNA extraction. Survey-level immunoSEQ v3.0 assays were run. TCRdb's copy holds only in-frame clones and misses some; the assay was immunoSEQ multiplex PCR. The sample yields about 35,000 clones, roughly 80% seen once. The TCR was taken from a man aged 18 to 30 with HIV. The J gene is TRBJ2-1, the V gene TRBV7-9; 7 bases map to TRBD1. The source material was unsorted PBMCs, sampled 0.3 years after starting antiretroviral therapy. Here the CDR3 reads CASSSWTGSSYNEQFF. The CDR3 nucleotides are TGTGCCAGCAGCTCGTGGACAGGAAGCTCCTACAATGAGCAGTTCTTC.